A single sample is the source of the 20 T cell receptor beta chains below, sequenced in a study of breast tumors, draining lymph nodes, adjacent tissues. TCRdb independently ran MiXCR on the multiplex PCR reads; one entry per CDR3 protein. This table holds under 15,000 distinct CDR3 sequences, about three fifths found once. Sequenced material: tumor-adjacent breast tissue. The receptor set was obtained from a female donor with breast cancer. Some clones in this sample may be carry-over from other donors' samples.

The rearrangement joins TRBV5-1 to TRBJ2-7; D is undetermined. CDR3 size: 15 residues. The germline gives CDR1 SGHRS, CDR2 YFSETQ. The germline V and J ends were trimmed by 4 bases and 5 bases, with 19 bases remaining between them. This CDR3 reads CASSQGMPSAHEQYF. As DNA, the CDR3 is TGCGCCAGCAGCCAAGGAATGCCCTCGGCCCACGAGCAGTACTTC.

This clonotype is large. The rearrangement joins TRBV14 to TRBJ2-7; D is uncertain. Germline V gene data show CDR1 as SGHDN and CDR2 as FVKESK. Trimming pared 4 bases from V and 3 bases from J, leaving 4 bases between. The CDR3 loop spans 11 amino acids. The DNA of the CDR3 is TGTGCCAGCAGCCGGGGCTACGAGCAGTACTTC. This encodes CASSRGYEQYF. Complete variable domain (other parts from reference TRBV14 and TRBJ2-7): EAGVTQFPSHSVIEKGQTVTLRCDPISGHDNLYWYRRVMGKEIKFLLHFVKESKQDESGMPNNRFLAERTGGTYSTLKVQPAELEDSGVYFCASSRGYEQYFGPGTRLTVT.

This clonotype appeared many times. The chain links TRBV12-3 or TRBV12-4 to TRBJ1-4; unclear D gene. Trimming cost V 1 base and J 7 bases, with 1 base left between them. This CDR3 comprises 11 residues. The CDR3 nucleotides read TGTGCCAGCAGTTTAGGTGAAAAACTGTTTTTT. Amino acid sequence: CASSLGEKLFF.

The chain uses TRBV9 and TRBJ2-1, with a weak D call TRBD1 (5 bases). The germline V gene has CDR1 SGDLS and CDR2 YYNGEE. The CDR3 extends over 12 amino acids. The V and J ends lost 0 bases and 10 bases respectively, with 8 bases between them. The CDR3 nucleotides are TGTGCCAGCAGCGTAGAGGGGAAGGAGCAGTTCTTC. It yields the protein CASSVEGKEQFF.

This rearrangement joins TRBV29-1 to TRBJ1-3; D possibly corresponds to TRBD1 (5 bases). The CDR3 has 15 residues. V was clipped by 6 bases and J by 2 bases, with 17 bases between them. Germline assignment: CDR1 SQVTM and CDR2 ANQGSEA. The CDR3 DNA is TGCAGCGTCGCTGGCGGGGACCCAACTGGAAACACCATATATTTT. As protein: CSVAGGDPTGNTIYF. The full variable domain, in which reference TRBV29-1 and TRBJ1-3 provide the parts outside the CDR3, is SAVISQKPSRDICQRGTSLTIQCQVDSQVTMMFWYRQQPGQSLTLIATANQGSEATYESGFVIDKFPISRPNLTFSTLTVSNMSPEDSSIYLCSVAGGDPTGNTIYFGEGSWLTVV.

This clonotype showed up many times. This rearrangement joins TRBV27 to TRBJ2-2, with 15 bases aligning to TRBD2. Trimming at V came to 2 bases and at J to 2 bases, leaving 3 bases not matched to a gene. The CDR3 sequence is 18 residues long. CDR1 is MNHEY, CDR2 SMNVEV, per germline (reference sequence). CDR3 sequence reads: CASSLLGLAGGNTGELFF. The CDR3 nucleotides are TGTGCCAGCAGTTTACTGGGACTAGCGGGAGGAAACACCGGGGAGCTGTTTTTT.

This clonotype was seen ten or more times. The rearrangement uses TRBV11-2 and TRBJ2-2; weak D call: TRBD1 (5 bases). V was cut by 1 base and J by 4 bases, with 10 bases left in between. This CDR3 comprises 15 residues. The germline V gene encodes CDR1 SGHAT and CDR2 FQNNGV. The CDR3 nucleotides read TGTGCCAGCAGCTTAGTAACAGGCGGCACCGGGGAGCTGTTTTTT. Translation: CASSLVTGGTGELFF.

This rearrangement joins TRBV5-1 to TRBJ1-6; D is uncertain. V lost 0 bases to trimming and J lost 10 bases, with 14 bases between them. Germline V gene sequence: CDR1 SGHRS, CDR2 YFSETQ. This CDR3 region has 15 residues. This CDR3 reads CASSLEVGPSSPLHF. The DNA of the CDR3 is TGCGCCAGCAGCTTGGAGGTAGGGCCGTCGTCACCCCTCCACTTT. Using reference TRBV5-1 and TRBJ1-6 for the parts outside the CDR3, the full variable domain is KAGVTQTPRYLIKTRGQQVTLSCSPISGHRSVSWYQQTPGQGLQFLFEYFSETQRNKGNFPGRFSGRQFSNSRSEMNVSTLELGDSALYLCASSLEVGPSSPLHFGNGTRLTVT.

The V gene is TRBV24-1, the J gene TRBJ2-3, with 7 bases fitting TRBD2. Germline-derived CDR1 and CDR2 are KGHDR and SFDVKD. The CDR3 has 15 amino acids. V trimming: 2 bases; J trimming: 5 bases; junction bases outside the gene matches: 6. The CDR3 reads CATSDSGTMGDTQYF. The CDR3, as DNA: TGTGCCACCAGTGATTCGGGGACTATGGGAGATACGCAGTATTTT.

The CDR3 DNA reads TGCAGTGCTAGGTCGGCGACTAGCGCATACAATGAGCAGTTCTTC. It specifies CSARSATSAYNEQFF. The J gene is TRBJ2-1, the V gene TRBV20-1; 8 positions agree with TRBD2. This CDR3 is built from 15 residues. Germline CDR1 reads DFQATT; CDR2 reads SNEGSKA (reference sequence). J gave up 4 bases and V 3 bases, and 8 bases lay outside the gene matches.

This chain links TRBV5-1 with TRBJ2-7; no definite D call. V was pared by 0 bases and J by 2 bases, with 9 bases between. This CDR3 region has 14 residues. CDR1 is SGHRS and CDR2 is YFSETQ in the germline V gene. The CDR3 region is CASSLDHGTYEQYF. The CDR3 DNA follows: TGCGCCAGCAGCTTGGATCACGGAACCTACGAGCAGTACTTC.

J is TRBJ2-3 and V is TRBV12-3 or TRBV12-4, with D possibly called TRBD1 or TRBD2 (5 bases each). Trimming took 5 bases from V and 6 from J, leaving 12 bases between them. CDR3 length: 13 residues. The CDR3 sequence is CASSRDAKDTQYF. The CDR3 nucleotides read TGTGCCAGCAGTCGGGACGCAAAGGATACGCAGTATTTT.

The chain employs TRBV7-2 and TRBJ2-7, with a weak D call TRBD1 (5 bases). The V and J ends lost 1 base and 3 bases respectively, with 10 bases between them. Looked up from germline, CDR1 is SGHTA and CDR2 is FQGNSA. This CDR3 is 14 amino acids long. CDR3 loop: CASSLVPRGYEQYF. The CDR3 region has the DNA TGTGCCAGCAGCTTAGTACCTAGGGGCTACGAGCAGTACTTC.

This clonotype was seen many times. One base away lies a much larger clone, so this may be a sequencing read error. This rearrangement joins TRBV6-1 to TRBJ2-7, with 7 bases matching TRBD2. The CDR3 runs 13 residues. CDR1 is MNHNS, CDR2 SASEGT, per germline. V lost 5 bases, J lost 3 bases, and 4 bases stayed unmatched. The CDR3 region has the DNA TGTGCCAGCAGTCATGCGGGGGACTACGAGCAGTACTTC. The encoded protein is CASSHAGDYEQYF.

By proportion, this clonotype is medium-sized. The chain recombines TRBV10-3 with TRBJ1-2; unclear D gene. V was clipped by 0 bases and J by 0 bases, with 14 bases between them. Germline V CDR1 and CDR2: ENHRY, SYGVKD. This CDR3 has 17 amino acids. The CDR3 nucleotides are TGTGCCATCAGTGAGTCGACTCAAGGTTCGGCTAACTATGGCTACACCTTC. As protein: CAISESTQGSANYGYTF.

The chain is built from TRBV5-4 and TRBJ1-2; 11 bases align to TRBD1. CDR3 length: 16 residues. CDR1 SGHNT and CDR2 YYREEE come from the germline V gene (reference sequence). Germline trimming cut 5 bases from V and 5 bases from J; bases unmatched to any gene: 11. The CDR3 coding sequence is TGTGCCAGCAGACCATCGGACAGGGGGCGAGGTTATGGCTACACCTTC. This translates into CASRPSDRGRGYGYTF.

The chain is built from TRBV5-1 and TRBJ2-7; D perhaps matches TRBD1 (5 bases). This CDR3 is 12 amino acids long. V lost 2 bases and J lost 5, with 8 bases in between. The germline V gene has CDR1 SGHRS and CDR2 YFSETQ. The CDR3 loop is CASSLGADEQYF. CDR3 DNA sequence: TGCGCCAGCAGCTTAGGGGCAGACGAGCAGTACTTC.

V usage is TRBV11-2 and J usage is TRBJ2-7; D possibly matches TRBD1 or TRBD2 (5 bases each). CDR3 length: 15 amino acids. The V gene's germline CDR1 is SGHAT and CDR2 FQNNGV. V lost 5 bases, J lost 2 bases, and 16 bases lay in between. The CDR3, as DNA: TGTGCCAGCAGCCAACCCGGGACCGAGACCTACGAGCAGTACTTC. Protein: CASSQPGTETYEQYF.

This chain links TRBV7-2 with TRBJ2-3; D gene uncertain. V lost 5 bases to trimming and J lost 8 bases, with 11 bases between them. Germline assignment: CDR1 SGHTA and CDR2 FQGNSA. The CDR3 has 12 amino acids. Written as DNA, the CDR3 is TGTGCCAGCAGCCTCACCGACTTTACGCAGTATTTT. Translated: CASSLTDFTQYF.

CDR3 amino acids: CASSILGSTSGGYNEQFF. The CDR3 bases are TGTGCCAGCAGTATTCTGGGATCTACTAGCGGGGGCTACAATGAGCAGTTCTTC. The chain links TRBV7-2 to TRBJ2-1; 11 bases are shared with TRBD2. The CDR3 is made up of 18 amino acids. Germline assignment: CDR1 SGHTA and CDR2 FQGNSA. V was clipped by 6 bases and J by 3 bases; unmatched bases: 13. Looking up the rest from reference TRBV7-2 and TRBJ2-1 gives the full variable domain: GAGVSQSPSNKVTEKGKDVELRCDPISGHTALYWYRQSLGQGLEFLIYFQGNSAPDKSGLPSDRFSAERTGGSVSTLTIQRTQQEDSAVYLCASSILGSTSGGYNEQFFGPGTRLTVL.